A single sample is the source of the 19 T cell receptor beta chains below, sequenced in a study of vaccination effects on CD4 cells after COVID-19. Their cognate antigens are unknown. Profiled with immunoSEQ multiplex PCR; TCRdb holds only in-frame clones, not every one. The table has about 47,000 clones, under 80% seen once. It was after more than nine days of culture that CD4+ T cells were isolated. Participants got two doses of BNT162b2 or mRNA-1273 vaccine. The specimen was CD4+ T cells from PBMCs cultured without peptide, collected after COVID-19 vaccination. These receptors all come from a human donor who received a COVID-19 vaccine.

The CDR3 coding sequence is TGTGCCAGCAGTTCCGTGCGTACCGGGACGGCTGGAAACACCATATATTTT. It translates to CASSSVRTGTAGNTIYF. V and J are TRBV6-2 or TRBV6-3 and TRBJ1-3; D may be TRBD1 (5 bases). V lost 4 bases to trimming and J lost 2 bases, with 18 bases between them. CDR3 length: 17 amino acids. Per the germline V gene, CDR1 is MNHEY and CDR2 is SVGEGT.

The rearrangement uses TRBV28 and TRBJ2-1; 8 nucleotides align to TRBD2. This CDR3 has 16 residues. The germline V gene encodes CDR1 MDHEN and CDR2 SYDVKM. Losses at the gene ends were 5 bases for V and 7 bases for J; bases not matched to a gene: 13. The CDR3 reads CASSPPIAGRRNEQFF. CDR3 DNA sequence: TGTGCCAGCAGTCCGCCAATAGCGGGAAGGAGAAATGAGCAGTTCTTC.

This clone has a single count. The CDR3 nucleotides read TGCGCCAGCAGCCAAGAACCTCCGGGACAGGGAGGAGAGACCCAGTACTTC. Translation gives CASSQEPPGQGGETQYF. V is TRBV4-1 and J is TRBJ2-5; 9 bases are a match to TRBD1. Trimming at V came to 0 bases and at J to 4 bases, leaving 9 bases not matched to a gene. CDR3 length equals 17 residues. CDR1 MGHRA and CDR2 YSYEKL come from the germline V gene.

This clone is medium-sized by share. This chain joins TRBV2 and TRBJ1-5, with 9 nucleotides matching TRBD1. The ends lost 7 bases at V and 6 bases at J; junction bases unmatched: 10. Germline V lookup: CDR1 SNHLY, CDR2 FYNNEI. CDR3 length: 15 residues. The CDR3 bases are TGTGCCAGCACCCGGGACAGGGTTTTAGGTCAGCCCCAGCATTTT. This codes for CASTRDRVLGQPQHF.

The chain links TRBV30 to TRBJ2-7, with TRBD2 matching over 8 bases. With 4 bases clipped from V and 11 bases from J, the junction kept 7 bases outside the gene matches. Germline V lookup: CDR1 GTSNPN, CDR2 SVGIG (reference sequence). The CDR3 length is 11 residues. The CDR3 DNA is TGTGCCTGGAACGTCGGGGGGGTTAAGTACTTC. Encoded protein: CAWNVGGVKYF.

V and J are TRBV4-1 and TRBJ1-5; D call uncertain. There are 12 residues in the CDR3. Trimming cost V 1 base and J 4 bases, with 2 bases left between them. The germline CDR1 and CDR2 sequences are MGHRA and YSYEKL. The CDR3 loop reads CASSQGNQPQHF. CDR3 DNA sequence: TGCGCCAGCAGCCAAGGTAATCAGCCCCAGCATTTT.

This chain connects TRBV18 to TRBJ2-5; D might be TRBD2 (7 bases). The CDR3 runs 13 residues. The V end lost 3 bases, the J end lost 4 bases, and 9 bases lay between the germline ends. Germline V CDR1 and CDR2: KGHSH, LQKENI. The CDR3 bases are TGTGCCAGCTCACCGGCGGGGGCAGAGACCCAGTACTTC. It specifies CASSPAGAETQYF.

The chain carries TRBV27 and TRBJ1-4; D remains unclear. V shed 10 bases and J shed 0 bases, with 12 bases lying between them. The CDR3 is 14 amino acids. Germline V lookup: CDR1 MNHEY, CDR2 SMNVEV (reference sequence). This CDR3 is CATKRRTTNEKLFF. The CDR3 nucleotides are TGTGCCACCAAACGGAGGACAACTAATGAAAAACTGTTTTTT. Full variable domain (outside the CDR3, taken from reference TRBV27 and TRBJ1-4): EAQVTQNPRYLITVTGKKLTVTCSQNMNHEYMSWYRQDPGLGLRQIYYSMNVEVTDKGDVPEGYKVSRKEKRNFPLILESPSPNQTSLYFCATKRRTTNEKLFFGSGTQLSVL.

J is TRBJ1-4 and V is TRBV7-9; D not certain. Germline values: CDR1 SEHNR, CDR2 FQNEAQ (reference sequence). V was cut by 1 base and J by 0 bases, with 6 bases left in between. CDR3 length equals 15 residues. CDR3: CASSLGLTTNEKLFF. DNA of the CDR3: TGTGCCAGCAGCTTAGGACTAACAACTAATGAAAAACTGTTTTTT.

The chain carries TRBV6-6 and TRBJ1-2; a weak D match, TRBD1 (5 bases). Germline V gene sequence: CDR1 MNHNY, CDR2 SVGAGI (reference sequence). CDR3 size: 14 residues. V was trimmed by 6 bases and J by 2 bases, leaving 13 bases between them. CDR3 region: CASSQKTVNYGYTF. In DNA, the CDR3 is TGTGCCAGCAGCCAGAAGACAGTAAACTATGGCTACACCTTC.

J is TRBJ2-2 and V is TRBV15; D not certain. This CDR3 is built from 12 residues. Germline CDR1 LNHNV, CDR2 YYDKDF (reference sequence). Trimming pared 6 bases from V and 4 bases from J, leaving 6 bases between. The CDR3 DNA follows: TGTGCCACCAGTCAACGCACCGGGGAGCTGTTTTTT. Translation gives CATSQRTGELFF.

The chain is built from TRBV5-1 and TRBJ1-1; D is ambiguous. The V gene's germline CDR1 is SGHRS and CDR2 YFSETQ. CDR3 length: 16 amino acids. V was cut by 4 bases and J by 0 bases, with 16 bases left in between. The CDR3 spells CASSPGTNSMNTEAFF. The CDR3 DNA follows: TGCGCCAGCAGCCCAGGAACTAACTCTATGAACACTGAAGCTTTCTTT.

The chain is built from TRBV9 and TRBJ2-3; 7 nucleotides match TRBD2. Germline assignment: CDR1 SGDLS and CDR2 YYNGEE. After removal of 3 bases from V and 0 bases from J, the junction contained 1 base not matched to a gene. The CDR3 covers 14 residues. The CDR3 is CASSEGLSTDTQYF. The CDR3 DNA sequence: TGTGCCAGCAGCGAGGGACTAAGCACAGATACGCAGTATTTT.

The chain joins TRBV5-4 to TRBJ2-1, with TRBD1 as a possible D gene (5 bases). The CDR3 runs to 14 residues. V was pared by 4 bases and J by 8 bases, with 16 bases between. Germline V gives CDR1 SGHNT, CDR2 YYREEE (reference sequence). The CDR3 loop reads CASSTSGPRDEQFF. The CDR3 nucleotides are TGTGCCAGCAGCACCTCCGGGCCCAGGGATGAGCAGTTCTTC.

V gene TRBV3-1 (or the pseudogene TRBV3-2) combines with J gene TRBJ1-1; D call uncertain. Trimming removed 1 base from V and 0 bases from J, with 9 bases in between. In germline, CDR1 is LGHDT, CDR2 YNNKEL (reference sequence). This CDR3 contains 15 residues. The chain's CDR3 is CASSQGAGMNTEAFF. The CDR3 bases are TGTGCCAGCAGCCAAGGAGCGGGGATGAACACTGAAGCTTTCTTT.

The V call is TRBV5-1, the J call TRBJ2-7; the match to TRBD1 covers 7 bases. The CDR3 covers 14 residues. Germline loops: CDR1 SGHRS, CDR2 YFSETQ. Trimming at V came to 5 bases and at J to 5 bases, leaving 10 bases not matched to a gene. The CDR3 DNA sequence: TGCGCCAGCAGTACCCAGCCGGGACAGAACGAGCAGTACTTC. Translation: CASSTQPGQNEQYF.

The DNA for the CDR3 is TGTGCCAGCAGCTTATATAAGCCCTTGGGACAGCCAAAAGGGTTAACAGATACGCAGTATTTT. Translation gives CASSLYKPLGQPKGLTDTQYF. The chain links TRBV13 to TRBJ2-3, with TRBD1 identical over 7 bases. The ends lost 2 bases at V and 3 bases at J; junction bases unmatched: 23. Germline V gene data show CDR1 as PRHDT and CDR2 as FYEKMQ (reference sequence). The CDR3 is 21 amino acids.

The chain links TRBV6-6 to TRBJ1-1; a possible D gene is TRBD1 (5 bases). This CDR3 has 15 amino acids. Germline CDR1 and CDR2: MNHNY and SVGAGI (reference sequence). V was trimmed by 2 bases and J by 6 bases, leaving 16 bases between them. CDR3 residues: CASSYPAPKGAEAFF. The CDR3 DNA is TGTGCCAGCAGTTACCCCGCCCCTAAAGGGGCTGAAGCTTTCTTT.

The CDR3 DNA is TGCGCCAGCAGCTTGGGGCCGACAGGGGGCGAGCGGTATGGCTACACCTTC. It specifies CASSLGPTGGERYGYTF. The chain couples TRBV5-1 to TRBJ1-2; 10 nucleotides match TRBD1. Trimming cost V 0 bases and J 5 bases; bases outside gene matches: 10. Germline assignment: CDR1 SGHRS and CDR2 YFSETQ. The CDR3 extends over 17 amino acids.